This TCR beta chain stems from a study of blood T cell repertoires in COVID-19. The repertoire was sequenced with immunoSEQ multiplex PCR; TCRdb's copy has only in-frame clones and lacks some. The table records a few hundred thousand clones, around 86% of them present only once. This CDR3 region has 14 residues. This TCR derives from a woman aged 25 to 39 who had recovered from COVID-19. Material for sequencing was peripheral blood. The rearrangement links TRBV21-1 to TRBJ1-1; the DNA was not used to check the table's D call, TRBD1. TRBV21-1 is a pseudogene locus. CDR3 protein: CASSSGQLYTEAFF. Here the CDR3 DNA reads TGTGCCAGCAGCTCGGGACAGCTGTACACTGAAGCTTTCTTT.